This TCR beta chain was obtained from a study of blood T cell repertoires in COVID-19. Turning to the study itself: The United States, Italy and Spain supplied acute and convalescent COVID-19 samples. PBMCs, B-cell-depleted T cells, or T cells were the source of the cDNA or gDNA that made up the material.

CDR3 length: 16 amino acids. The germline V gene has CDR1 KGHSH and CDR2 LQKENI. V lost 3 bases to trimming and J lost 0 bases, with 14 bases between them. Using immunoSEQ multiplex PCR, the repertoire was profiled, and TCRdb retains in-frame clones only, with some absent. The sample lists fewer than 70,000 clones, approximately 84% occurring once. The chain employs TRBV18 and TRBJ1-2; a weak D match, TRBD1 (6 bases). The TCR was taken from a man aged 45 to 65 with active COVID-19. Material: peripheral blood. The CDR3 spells CASSPTSDRANYGYTF. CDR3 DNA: TGTGCCAGCTCACCGACTTCGGACAGAGCTAACTATGGCTACACCTTC.